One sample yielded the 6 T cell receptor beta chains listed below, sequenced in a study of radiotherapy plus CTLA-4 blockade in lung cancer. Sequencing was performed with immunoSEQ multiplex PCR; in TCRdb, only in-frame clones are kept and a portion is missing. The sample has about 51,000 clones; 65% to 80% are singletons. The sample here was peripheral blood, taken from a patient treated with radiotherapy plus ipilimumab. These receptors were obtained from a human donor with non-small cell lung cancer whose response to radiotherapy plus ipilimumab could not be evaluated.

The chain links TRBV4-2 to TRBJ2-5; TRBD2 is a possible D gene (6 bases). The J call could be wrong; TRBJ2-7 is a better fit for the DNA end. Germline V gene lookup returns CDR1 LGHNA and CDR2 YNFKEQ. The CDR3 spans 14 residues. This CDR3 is CASSQLGLGGEQYF. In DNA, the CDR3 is TGTGCCAGCAGCCAATTGGGACTTGGTGGCGAGCAGTACTTC.

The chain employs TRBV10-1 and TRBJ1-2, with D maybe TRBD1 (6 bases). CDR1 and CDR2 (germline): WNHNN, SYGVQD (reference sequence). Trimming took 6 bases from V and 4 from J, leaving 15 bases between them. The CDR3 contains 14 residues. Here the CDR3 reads CASRDSTGLYGYTF. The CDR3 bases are TGCGCCAGCAGGGACTCGACAGGTCTCTATGGCTACACCTTC.

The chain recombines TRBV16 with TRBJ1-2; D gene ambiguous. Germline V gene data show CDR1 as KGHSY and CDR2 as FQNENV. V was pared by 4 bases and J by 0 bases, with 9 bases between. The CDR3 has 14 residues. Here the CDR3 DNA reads TGTGCCAGCAGCCCCCAGGAAGCTAACTATGGCTACACCTTC. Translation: CASSPQEANYGYTF.

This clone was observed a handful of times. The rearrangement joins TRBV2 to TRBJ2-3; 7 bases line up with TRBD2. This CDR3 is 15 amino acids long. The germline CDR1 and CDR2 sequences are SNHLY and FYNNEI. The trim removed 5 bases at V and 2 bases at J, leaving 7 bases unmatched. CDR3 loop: CASSTPGTNTDTQYF. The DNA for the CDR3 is TGTGCCAGCAGTACACCCGGGACTAACACAGATACGCAGTATTTT. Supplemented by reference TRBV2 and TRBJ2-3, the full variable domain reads EPEVTQTPSHQVTQMGQEVILRCVPISNHLYFYWYRQILGQKVEFLVSFYNNEISEKSEIFDDQFSVERPDGSNFTLKIRSTKLEDSAMYFCASSTPGTNTDTQYFGPGTRLTVL.

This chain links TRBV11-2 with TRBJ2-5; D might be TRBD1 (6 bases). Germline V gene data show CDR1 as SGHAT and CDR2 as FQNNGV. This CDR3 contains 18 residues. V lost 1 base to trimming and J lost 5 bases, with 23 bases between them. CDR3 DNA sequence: TGTGCCAGCAGCTTAGGAGCTTTGTCAGGGGCTCTCAGGGAGACCCAGTACTTC. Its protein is CASSLGALSGALRETQYF. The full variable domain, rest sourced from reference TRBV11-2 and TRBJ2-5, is EAGVAQSPRYKIIEKRQSVAFWCNPISGHATLYWYQQILGQGPKLLIQFQNNGVVDDSQLPKDRFSAERLKGVDSTLKIQPAKLEDSAVYLCASSLGALSGALRETQYFGPGTRLLVL.

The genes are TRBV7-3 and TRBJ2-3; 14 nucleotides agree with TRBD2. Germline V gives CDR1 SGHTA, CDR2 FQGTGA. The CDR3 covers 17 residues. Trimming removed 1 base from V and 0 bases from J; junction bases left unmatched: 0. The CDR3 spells CASSLRTSGRSTDTQYF. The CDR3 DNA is TGTGCCAGCAGCTTAAGGACTAGCGGGAGGAGCACAGATACGCAGTATTTT.